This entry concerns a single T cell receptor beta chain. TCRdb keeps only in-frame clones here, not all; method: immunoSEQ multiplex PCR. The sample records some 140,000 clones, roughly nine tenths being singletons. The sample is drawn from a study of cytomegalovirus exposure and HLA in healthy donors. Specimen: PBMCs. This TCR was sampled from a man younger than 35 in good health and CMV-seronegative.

For the CDR3, the DNA is TGTGCCAGCAGCATTACCCGGGACTTCAATGAAAAACTGTTTTTT. Translated, it gives CASSITRDFNEKLFF. The rearrangement links TRBV7-9 to TRBJ1-4, with a possible D match to TRBD1 (5 bases). Germline values: CDR1 SEHNR, CDR2 FQNEAQ (reference sequence). The V end lost 5 bases, the J end lost 5 bases, and 15 bases lay between the germline ends. CDR3 length equals 15 residues. Drawing the rest from reference TRBV7-9 and TRBJ1-4, the complete variable domain is DTGVSQNPRHKITKRGQNVTFRCDPISEHNRLYWYRQTLGQGPEFLTYFQNEAQLEKSRLLSDRFSAERPKGSFSTLEIQRTEQGDSAMYLCASSITRDFNEKLFFGSGTQLSVL.